The 15 T cell receptor beta chains below come from one sample, sequenced in a study of T cell repertoires in aging, cancer and after chemotherapy. The template was genomic DNA from peripheral blood, not RNA. TRB rearrangements spanning V, D and J were amplified using mixed TRB-A/B primers. TCRdb re-derived calls from the multiplex PCR reads in MiXCR, one entry per CDR3 protein. The table lists some 7,700 distinct CDR3 sequences, roughly 56% of them singletons. The sample consisted of blood. The receptors come from a human donor with a solid tumor.

This clonotype was picked up a small number of times. This rearrangement joins TRBV27 to TRBJ1-1; 8 nucleotides line up with TRBD1. This CDR3 region has 15 residues. In germline, CDR1 is MNHEY, CDR2 SMNVEV (reference sequence). V dropped 5 bases and J dropped 1; count of bases not matched to a gene: 6. The CDR3 sequence: CASSRATGGNTEAFF. The DNA for the CDR3 is TGTGCCAGCAGTAGGGCCACAGGGGGGAACACTGAAGCTTTCTTT.

The chain has TRBV11-2 and TRBJ2-5; 8 bases align to TRBD1. The CDR3 totals 15 residues. Germline V gene data show CDR1 as SGHAT and CDR2 as FQNNGV. The V segment lost 4 bases and the J segment 5 bases; nucleotides outside the gene matches: 9. The DNA for the CDR3 is TGTGCCAGCAGCTCAACCCAGGGGGCTAGGGAGACCCAGTACTTC. It encodes CASSSTQGARETQYF.

The chain carries TRBV20-1 and TRBJ2-4, with D perhaps TRBD2 (7 bases). CDR3 length equals 14 residues. Germline loops: CDR1 DFQATT, CDR2 SNEGSKA (reference sequence). The germline V and J ends were trimmed by 6 bases and 6 bases, with 18 bases remaining between them. In nucleotides, the CDR3 is TGCAGTGCACCCCTGGGGGGAGGGGGAAACATTCAGTACTTC. Amino acid sequence: CSAPLGGGGNIQYF.

V is TRBV6-1 and J is TRBJ1-5; 8 bases agree with TRBD1. J lost 0 bases, V lost 4 bases, and 5 bases had no gene match. The CDR3 sequence is 16 residues long. CDR1 and CDR2 from the germline V gene are MNHNS and SASEGT. The CDR3 spells CASSGQGITSNQPQHF. CDR3 DNA: TGTGCCAGCAGTGGACAGGGGATCACTAGCAATCAGCCCCAGCATTTT.

V and J are TRBV30 and TRBJ2-1; either TRBD1 or TRBD2 may fit D (5 bases each). Trimming cost V 1 base and J 10 bases, with 8 bases left between them. This CDR3 has 11 residues. Germline V lookup: CDR1 GTSNPN, CDR2 SVGIG (reference sequence). The CDR3 spells CAWSGGVEQFF. In DNA, the CDR3 is TGTGCCTGGAGTGGAGGGGTGGAGCAGTTCTTC.

This clonotype turned up a few times. One end of the junction fails to match germline, which may point to a read error. The chain carries TRBV30 and TRBJ1-6; TRBD1 agrees at 7 bases. The CDR3 extends over 14 amino acids. Germline V gives CDR1 GTSNPN, CDR2 SVGIG (reference sequence). The CDR3 bases are TGTGCCTGGAGTGCTCAAAAACAGGGGACCTTTGTAAACTTT. Residues: CAWSAQKQGTFVNF.

This clonotype was observed a handful of times. In DNA form, the CDR3 reads TGTGCCAGCAGCCGAACTGTGAATGGAAACACCATATATTTT. It specifies CASSRTVNGNTIYF. This sequence joins TRBV7-2 and TRBJ1-3, with D uncertain. Trimming removed 5 bases at V and 3 bases at J, with 11 bases between. CDR1 SGHTA and CDR2 FQGNSA come from the germline V gene. The CDR3 runs to 14 residues.

By share, this clonotype ranks as medium-sized (0.01 to 0.1%). The chain combines TRBV30 with TRBJ1-2; D uncertain. The CDR3 consists of 13 residues. Looked up from germline, CDR1 is GTSNPN and CDR2 is SVGIG (reference sequence). V was pared by 2 bases and J by 3 bases, with 10 bases between. The CDR3, as DNA: TGTGCCTGGAGTATGGGGATAGACTATGGCTACACCTTC. Encoded protein: CAWSMGIDYGYTF.

V is TRBV6-5 and J is TRBJ2-3, with TRBD2 identical over 11 bases. Looked up from germline, CDR1 is MNHEY and CDR2 is SVGAGI. This CDR3 is built from 16 residues. The J segment lost 5 bases and the V segment lost 10 bases, leaving 14 bases of the junction unmatched. The CDR3 protein is CATRRGGSGRGDTQYF. In DNA form, the CDR3 reads TGTGCCACCAGACGAGGCGGTAGCGGGAGGGGAGATACGCAGTATTTT.

The rearrangement uses TRBV7-9 and TRBJ1-1; possible D gene TRBD1, 5 bases. V lost 5 bases and J lost 3, with 16 bases in between. The V gene's germline CDR1 is SEHNR and CDR2 FQNEAQ (reference sequence). The CDR3 contains 15 residues. The CDR3 protein is CASSVRFRGDTEAFF. The CDR3 DNA reads TGTGCCAGCAGCGTGAGGTTTCGGGGGGACACTGAAGCTTTCTTT.

The sample holds a few counts of this clonotype. V usage is TRBV6-1 and J usage is TRBJ1-2; D is uncertain. From germline, CDR1 is MNHNS and CDR2 SASEGT. With 1 base removed from V and 0 bases from J, the gap between germline ends came to 6 bases. The CDR3 runs to 14 residues. The CDR3 loop is CASSEDTANYGYTF. CDR3 DNA sequence: TGTGCCAGCAGTGAAGATACAGCTAACTATGGCTACACCTTC.

The rearrangement links TRBV28 to TRBJ2-7; D could derive from TRBD1 or TRBD2 (6 bases each). With 5 bases removed from V and 1 base from J, the gap between germline ends came to 15 bases. Looked up from germline, CDR1 is MDHEN and CDR2 is SYDVKM. This CDR3 is 15 amino acids long. The CDR3 bases are TGTGCCAGCAGTCGCGGGGACATAGAGTCCTACGAGCAGTACTTC. Protein sequence: CASSRGDIESYEQYF.

This chain links TRBV7-2 with TRBJ2-1; 7 bases are a match to TRBD2. V lost 5 bases to trimming and J lost 7 bases; unmatched junction nucleotides: 11. Germline V gives CDR1 SGHTA, CDR2 FQGNSA. The CDR3 spans 15 residues. CDR3 loop: CASSPRLASGNEQFF. DNA for the CDR3: TGTGCCAGCAGCCCGAGACTAGCTAGTGGGAATGAGCAGTTCTTC.

The J gene is TRBJ1-5, the V gene TRBV6-1, with D unresolved. CDR3 size: 15 residues. V lost 0 bases and J lost 7, with 13 bases in between. Per germline, CDR1 MNHNS and CDR2 SASEGT. CDR3 coding DNA: TGTGCCAGCAGTGAAGCCCAGGTTCTGCGGCAGCCCCAGCATTTT. This gives the protein CASSEAQVLRQPQHF.

J is TRBJ2-1 and V is TRBV30, with 9 bases identical to TRBD2. The CDR3 sequence is 16 residues long. Germline CDR1 and CDR2: GTSNPN and SVGIG (reference sequence). After removal of 4 bases from V and 2 bases from J, the junction contained 9 bases not matched to a gene. In DNA form, the CDR3 reads TGTGCCTGGACCCAAGGGGGACTAGCCACCTACAATGAGCAGTTCTTC. This translates into CAWTQGGLATYNEQFF.